What follows are 32 T cell receptor beta chains derived from one specimen sequenced in a study of regulatory T cells in long-lasting Graves disease. Arm-PCR of CDR3 regions and iRepertoire HTBI primers were the basis on which TCR beta libraries were built. TCRdb recomputed calls from the multiplex PCR reads with MiXCR, one row per CDR3 protein. Of 530,000 or so distinct CDR3 sequences listed, around 15% are singletons. Indicated time point: newly diagnosed GD, antithyroid drugs for less than 3 months. PBMCs provided the RNA from which the TCR library was made. Separately, the same data were catalogued under a study of T cells in Graves' hyperthyroidism and ophthalmopathy.

The sample consisted of peripheral blood mononuclear cells (PBMCs), taken at new diagnosis, from a patient treated with antithyroid drugs. All receptors come from a man aged 18 to 29 with Graves disease.

This clonotype was seen only a few times. This chain joins TRBV18 and TRBJ2-2; TRBD1 or TRBD2 may be the D gene (6 bases each). This CDR3 has 17 residues. Germline V gene sequence: CDR1 KGHSH, CDR2 LQKENI. V lost 6 bases to trimming and J lost 3 bases, with 20 bases between them. The CDR3 loop is CASSLRGPTADTGELFF. The CDR3 nucleotides read TGTGCCAGCTCCCTCCGGGGGCCGACCGCGGACACCGGGGAGCTGTTTTTT.

This clonotype occurred a few times. The chain carries TRBV5-1 and TRBJ2-1, with TRBD1 as a possible D gene (6 bases). With 4 bases removed from V and 5 bases from J, the gap between germline ends came to 10 bases. CDR1 and CDR2 (germline): SGHRS, YFSETQ. This CDR3 has 13 residues. CDR3 in amino acids: CASSTHRDNEQFF. The CDR3 DNA reads as TGCGCCAGCAGCACCCACAGGGACAATGAGCAGTTCTTC.

The chain recombines TRBV19 with TRBJ2-5; D might be TRBD1 (5 bases). Trimming removed 6 bases at V and 5 bases at J, with 13 bases between. Germline loops: CDR1 LNHDA, CDR2 SQIVND (reference sequence). The CDR3 runs to 13 residues. DNA for the CDR3: TGTGCCAGTAGCAGCACAAAGGGGGAGACCCAGTACTTC. The encoded protein is CASSSTKGETQYF.

The CDR3: CASSLGGANSEQFF. The CDR3 DNA reads as TGTGCCAGCAGCTTAGGGGGGGCAAACAGTGAGCAGTTCTTC. The V gene is TRBV7-6, the J gene TRBJ2-1; either TRBD1 or TRBD2 may fit D (6 bases each). The CDR3 extends over 14 amino acids. Germline CDR1 is SGHVS and CDR2 is FNYEAQ. V lost 1 base and J 9 bases, leaving 13 bases between the germline ends.

This clonotype was counted a few times. The chain links TRBV25-1 to TRBJ2-2; possibly TRBD1 for D (5 bases). The CDR3 is 14 residues long. Trimming cost V 0 bases and J 3 bases, with 5 bases left between them. Germline CDR1 MGHDK, CDR2 SYGVNS. The CDR3 nucleotides are TGTGCCAGCAGTGAATACAGGGACACCGGGGAGCTGTTTTTT. This sequence encodes CASSEYRDTGELFF.

The V gene is TRBV4-2, the J gene TRBJ2-5, with 9 bases lining up with TRBD2. CDR1 and CDR2 (germline): LGHNA, YNFKEQ. This CDR3 is 16 amino acids long. V dropped 0 bases and J dropped 4; count of bases not matched to a gene: 6. CDR3 in amino acids: CASSQDPRTSVETQYF. Here the CDR3 DNA reads TGTGCCAGCAGCCAAGACCCTAGGACTAGCGTAGAGACCCAGTACTTC.

The chain combines TRBV6-1 with TRBJ2-1; D is possibly TRBD2 (5 bases). Germline-derived CDR1 and CDR2 are MNHNS and SASEGT. This CDR3 has 13 amino acids. The V end lost 10 bases, the J end lost 4 bases, and 14 bases lay between the germline ends. The CDR3 loop is CATSTRTYNEQFF. CDR3 in DNA: TGTGCCACCTCAACCAGGACTTACAATGAGCAGTTCTTC.

This clonotype was counted ten times or more. The chain uses TRBV4-1 and TRBJ2-3; tentative D call: TRBD1 (6 bases). The CDR3 is 13 amino acids. Trimming cost V 0 bases and J 14 bases, with 15 bases left between them. CDR1 is MGHRA, CDR2 YSYEKL, per germline. The DNA of the CDR3 is TGCGCCAGCAGCCAAGATCAGGGACACCCGACGTATTTT. Protein product: CASSQDQGHPTYF.

This clonotype has only one observation. The chain joins TRBV20-1 to TRBJ2-5; TRBD2 aligns across 8 bases. The length of the CDR3 is 14 residues. Germline V gives CDR1 DFQATT, CDR2 SNEGSKA (reference sequence). The V and J ends lost 4 bases and 4 bases, in that order; junction bases with no gene match: 8. CDR3 coding DNA: TGCAGTGCTACCAGACTAGCGAAACGAGAGACCCAGTACTTC. Translated: CSATRLAKRETQYF.

This clonotype was picked up many times. J is TRBJ1-6 and V is TRBV2, with D maybe TRBD1 (5 bases). Germline CDR1 SNHLY, CDR2 FYNNEI. CDR3 length: 15 amino acids. V lost 1 base and J lost 6, with 10 bases in between. CDR3 protein: CASSEGGRVNSPLHF. For the CDR3, the DNA is TGTGCCAGCAGTGAAGGCGGCAGGGTTAATTCACCCCTCCACTTT.

This clonotype was observed a handful of times. The V and J genes are TRBV11-2 and TRBJ2-5; the match to TRBD2 covers 9 bases. CDR3 length equals 16 residues. Germline V gives CDR1 SGHAT, CDR2 FQNNGV. V shed 7 bases, J shed 5 bases, and the junction held 14 bases outside the gene matches. The CDR3 spells CASTSGAGGFKETQYF. The CDR3 region has the DNA TGTGCCAGCACCTCAGGGGCGGGAGGGTTCAAGGAGACCCAGTACTTC.

This clonotype occurred many times. This CDR3 is CASSEAGAGGAYQPQHF. In DNA form, the CDR3 reads TGTGCCAGCAGTGAAGCGGGGGCAGGGGGGGCATATCAGCCCCAGCATTTT. V is TRBV6-1 and J is TRBJ1-5; 7 nucleotides align to TRBD1. The CDR3 has 17 residues. Germline V gene sequence: CDR1 MNHNS, CDR2 SASEGT. With V trimmed by 0 bases and J by 5 bases, 10 bases remained unmatched.

This clonotype was seen repeatedly, ten times or more. The chain links TRBV18 to TRBJ1-5; D is unclear. This CDR3 has 14 amino acids. The V end was cut by 4 bases, the J end by 5 bases, with 12 bases between. Germline CDR1 KGHSH, CDR2 LQKENI. The CDR3 sequence: CASSRGGTDQPQHF. Written as DNA, the CDR3 is TGTGCCAGCTCACGGGGAGGTACCGATCAGCCCCAGCATTTT.

The chain carries TRBV5-5 and TRBJ1-5; D gene unclear. The CDR3 is 15 amino acids. CDR1 and CDR2 from the germline V gene are SGHKS and YYEKEE (reference sequence). V was trimmed by 7 bases and J by 0 bases, leaving 14 bases between them. The CDR3 loop reads CASGVGTHSNQPQHF. For the CDR3, the DNA is TGTGCCAGCGGGGTGGGAACGCATAGCAATCAGCCCCAGCATTTT.

As to this clonotype: A much larger clone differs by one base, so this may be a read error. The gene calls are TRBV3-1 and TRBJ2-1, with D hard to call. The germline V gene has CDR1 LGHDT and CDR2 YNNKEL (reference sequence). The CDR3 consists of 16 residues. This CDR3 is CANSQIRFLPANEQFF. CDR3 in DNA: TGTGCCAACAGCCAAATCCGGTTTCTTCCGGCCAATGAGCAGTTCTTC.

CDR3 loop: CASNERDTLAKNIQYF. The CDR3 nucleotides read TGTGCCAGCAACGAGAGAGATACCCTAGCCAAAAACATTCAGTACTTC. The rearrangement links TRBV6-1 to TRBJ2-4; D not resolved. The CDR3 consists of 16 residues. CDR1 and CDR2 (germline): MNHNS, SASEGT. The V and J ends lost 7 bases and 0 bases respectively, with 16 bases between them.

Details on this clonotype: An end of the junction differs from the germline gene, which may be a read error. The chain combines TRBV4-1 with TRBJ2-7, with D possibly being TRBD2 (6 bases). CDR1 and CDR2 (germline): MGHRA, YSYEKL. This CDR3 spans 17 amino acids. In DNA, the CDR3 is TGTGCCAGCAGCCAAGATGGGGAGGCGGTTCACTCCTACGAGCAGTACTTC. Protein sequence: CASSQDGEAVHSYEQYF.

This clonotype was found many times. The chain joins TRBV13 to TRBJ1-1; D uncertain. The V end lost 0 bases, the J end lost 10 bases, and 12 bases lay between the germline ends. Per the germline V gene, CDR1 is PRHDT and CDR2 is FYEKMQ (reference sequence). This CDR3 comprises 13 residues. CDR3 amino acids: CASSLGKTMGAFF. The CDR3 DNA follows: TGTGCCAGCAGCTTAGGCAAAACAATGGGAGCTTTCTTT.

Ten or more counts support this clonotype. The gene calls are TRBV7-3 and TRBJ1-1; 8 nucleotides align to TRBD1. The CDR3 length is 13 residues. Per the germline V gene, CDR1 is SGHTA and CDR2 is FQGTGA. V trimming: 5 bases; J trimming: 11 bases; junction bases outside the gene matches: 10. The CDR3 coding sequence is TGTGCCAGCAGCCCCGACAGGGGAGGTGGGGCTTTCTTT. It specifies CASSPDRGGGAFF.

This clonotype is a singleton in its sample. A much larger clone differs by one base, so this may be a read error. The chain recombines TRBV9 with TRBJ2-7; TRBD1 matches at 11 bases. V lost 3 bases and J lost 5; bases outside the gene matches: 10. The CDR3 totals 16 residues. Per germline, CDR1 SGDLS and CDR2 YYNGEE. The CDR3 DNA sequence: TGTGCCAGCAGCGCGACCGGGACAGGGGGTTCCCACGAGCAGTACTTC. It translates to CASSATGTGGSHEQYF.

The chain recombines TRBV30 with TRBJ2-1, with D uncertain. Germline values: CDR1 GTSNPN, CDR2 SVGIG (reference sequence). The CDR3 consists of 11 residues. The V gene lost 2 bases and the J gene lost 7 bases, with 6 bases spanning the gap. The CDR3: CAWSPQNEQFF. The CDR3 DNA reads as TGTGCCTGGAGTCCCCAAAATGAGCAGTTCTTC.

The gene calls are TRBV6-2 or TRBV6-3 and TRBJ1-1; the D gene is possibly TRBD1 (5 bases). This CDR3 has 15 amino acids. Germline lookup yields CDR1 MNHEY and CDR2 SVGEGT. V gave up 2 bases and J gave up 4 bases, with 14 bases separating them. CDR3 DNA: TGTGCCAGCAGTTACGGCAGGGCAGGGTCCACTGAAGCTTTCTTT. This codes for CASSYGRAGSTEAFF.

The V gene is TRBV9, the J gene TRBJ2-2; D ambiguous. CDR1 is SGDLS, CDR2 YYNGEE, per germline. The CDR3 runs 12 residues. Trimming took off 4 bases at V and 7 bases at J, with 8 bases between the two ends. In nucleotides, the CDR3 is TGTGCCAGCAGCCTTATCGTCGGGGAGCTGTTTTTT. As protein: CASSLIVGELFF.

This clonotype appeared a few times. The genes are TRBV2 and TRBJ2-1; possibly TRBD2 for D (6 bases). The V and J ends lost 2 bases and 3 bases respectively, with 8 bases between them. The CDR3 is 14 residues long. The germline V gene encodes CDR1 SNHLY and CDR2 FYNNEI. CDR3 bases: TGTGCCAGCAGTGAACGGGGGAACTACAATGAGCAGTTCTTC. It is translated as CASSERGNYNEQFF.

This chain connects TRBV7-9 to TRBJ2-3, with D possibly TRBD1 on 7 matching bases. The CDR3 totals 15 residues. The germline V gene has CDR1 SEHNR and CDR2 FQNEAQ (reference sequence). Trimming shortened V by 7 bases and J by 2 bases, and 16 bases separated the two germline ends. In DNA form, the CDR3 reads TGTGCCAGCAATTTAGGGGGCGGGAACACAGATACGCAGTATTTT. Its protein is CASNLGGGNTDTQYF. The complete variable domain, with remaining parts taken from reference TRBV7-9 and TRBJ2-3, reads DTGVSQNPRHKITKRGQNVTFRCDPISEHNRLYWYRQTLGQGPEFLTYFQNEAQLEKSRLLSDRFSAERPKGSFSTLEIQRTEQGDSAMYLCASNLGGGNTDTQYFGPGTRLTVL.

The chain uses TRBV11-1 and TRBJ1-6; D is uncertain. There are 14 residues in the CDR3. Trimming cost V 7 bases and J 10 bases, with 17 bases left between them. Germline CDR1 reads SGHAT; CDR2 reads FQDESV (reference sequence). The CDR3 DNA follows: TGTGCCAGCACTCGGGAACTGAGGGAGTCACCCCTCCACTTT. Amino acids: CASTRELRESPLHF.

The CDR3 nucleotides read TGTGCCAGTACCACCGGGACAGGTGCCTACAATGAGCAGTTCTTC. It is translated as CASTTGTGAYNEQFF. The chain combines TRBV19 with TRBJ2-1, with 8 bases lining up with TRBD1. CDR1 LNHDA and CDR2 SQIVND come from the germline V gene (reference sequence). Trimming took 7 bases from V and 2 from J; bases not matched to a gene: 7. The CDR3 is 15 residues long.

This clonotype came up many times. This chain connects TRBV5-1 to TRBJ2-5; a weak D match, TRBD1 (6 bases). CDR1 is SGHRS and CDR2 is YFSETQ in the germline V gene. This CDR3 contains 14 residues. The germline V and J ends were trimmed by 1 base and 5 bases, with 12 bases remaining between them. The CDR3 nucleotides are TGCGCCAGCAGCTTGAGGGGGAATCCGGAGACCCAGTACTTC. Translated: CASSLRGNPETQYF.

This clonotype was counted only a few times. V and J are TRBV9 and TRBJ2-2; 11 bases line up with TRBD1. Germline V gives CDR1 SGDLS, CDR2 YYNGEE. J was trimmed by 6 bases and V by 2 bases; bases with no gene match: 6. The CDR3 is made up of 16 amino acids. The CDR3 DNA reads TGTGCCAGCAGCGTGACTGGGACAGGGGGTTCCGGGGAGCTGTTTTTT. Its translation: CASSVTGTGGSGELFF.

This clonotype was seen once. The chain uses TRBV3-1 and TRBJ2-3; D unresolved. The end of the DNA fits TRBJ2-5 better, so the J call may be wrong. The germline CDR1 and CDR2 sequences are LGHDT and YNNKEL (reference sequence). The CDR3 runs 14 residues. CDR3 sequence reads: CASSQAASSETQYF. CDR3 in DNA: TGTGCCAGCAGCCAAGCAGCGTCAAGCGAGACCCAGTACTTC.

This clonotype was counted ten times or more. The V gene is TRBV11-2, the J gene TRBJ2-1; D remains ambiguous. V was cut by 0 bases and J by 8 bases, with 11 bases left in between. The CDR3 consists of 14 residues. Germline V gene lookup returns CDR1 SGHAT and CDR2 FQNNGV. CDR3 in amino acids: CASSLEVKVHEQFF. The CDR3 DNA reads as TGTGCCAGCAGCTTAGAGGTAAAGGTCCATGAGCAGTTCTTC. Filled out from reference TRBV11-2 and TRBJ2-1, the complete variable domain reads EAGVAQSPRYKIIEKRQSVAFWCNPISGHATLYWYQQILGQGPKLLIQFQNNGVVDDSQLPKDRFSAERLKGVDSTLKIQPAKLEDSAVYLCASSLEVKVHEQFFGPGTRLTVL.

This clonotype was recorded many times. J is TRBJ1-5 and V is TRBV30, with D perhaps matching TRBD1 (5 bases). The V end lost 2 bases, the J end lost 4 bases, and 9 bases lay between the germline ends. The CDR3 extends over 13 amino acids. Germline loops: CDR1 GTSNPN, CDR2 SVGIG (reference sequence). CDR3 sequence reads: CAWSTQENQPQHF. For the CDR3, the DNA is TGTGCCTGGAGTACACAGGAGAATCAGCCCCAGCATTTT.